This paragraph reports one TCR beta chain. This specimen belongs to a study of blood T cell repertoires in COVID-19. Assay used: immunoSEQ multiplex PCR; TCRdb lists only in-frame clones, some missing. Here the sample spans approximately 240,000 clones, about 90% being singletons. Germline trimming cut 5 bases from V and 9 bases from J; bases unmatched to any gene: 2. CDR3 length equals 14 residues. Germline-derived CDR1 and CDR2 are LGHDT and YNNKEL (reference sequence). The source is a man aged 25 to 45 with COVID-19, enrolled during active disease. The sequencing sample was made of peripheral blood. The rearrangement uses TRBV3-1 (or the pseudogene TRBV3-2) and TRBJ1-6, with 12 bases matching TRBD1. The DNA of the CDR3 is TGTGCCAGCAGCAAGGGACAGGGGGCTTCACCCCTCCACTTT. Translation: CASSKGQGASPLHF.